Detailed here is one T cell receptor beta chain. The conserved closing phenylalanine or tryptophan is absent in this CDR3, likely reflecting a read error. These data belong to a study of Graves' ophthalmopathy and Graves' hyperthyroidism. The CDR3 length is 17 residues. The ends lost 7 bases at V and 3 bases at J; junction bases unmatched: 12. CDR1 and CDR2 (germline): MNHNS, SASEGT. Diagnosis used clinical symptoms, serum thyroxine, TRAb, thyroid ultrasound and orbital computed tomography. Someone took the PBMCs out of more than 8.5 ml of fresh peripheral blood. RNA transcripts served as template for amplifying TCR beta CDR3 sequences. First-round RT-PCR relied on HTBI primers, and a second-round multiplex PCR came next. TCRdb analysed the multiplex PCR reads with MiXCR anew, one entry per CDR3 protein. The sample holds about 620,000 distinct CDR3 sequences, approximately 22% seen once.

The clonotype originates from a woman aged 18-29 years with stable Graves' hyperthyroidism. Some clones in this sample may be carry-over from other donors' samples. The chain links TRBV6-1 to TRBJ1-6, with 7 bases matching TRBD1. Source material: peripheral blood. CDR3 sequence (DNA): TGTGCCAGCATTGACCCTCTCCAGGGGGGCTATAATTCACCCCTCCACCTT. Its translation: CASIDPLQGGYNSPLHL.